This TCR beta chain was captured by sequencing in a study of blood T cell repertoires in COVID-19. Whole-study context: Nucleic acid was either cDNA or gDNA, and it came from T cells, B-cell-depleted T cells, or PBMCs.

V dropped 0 bases and J dropped 0 bases, with 9 bases sitting between them. Germline V lookup: CDR1 MNHNY, CDR2 SVGAGI (reference sequence). The CDR3 consists of 16 residues. In the original processing: Reference gene primer amplification gave nucleated cell count estimates. Data came from immunoSEQ multiplex PCR; TCRdb stores just in-frame clones and leaves some out. V and J calls and clone size are those listed in that table; D and trimming were worked out from the DNA. This repertoire shows 55,000 to 80,000 clones, less than 80% found once; its top ten account for over 15%. Sequenced sample: peripheral blood. The rearrangement links TRBV6-6 to TRBJ1-3, with D uncertain. The receptor's source is a man aged 60 to 69 with acute or convalescent COVID-19. CDR3 sequence reads: CASSYSEALSGNTIYF. Written as DNA, the CDR3 is TGTGCCAGCAGTTACTCTGAAGCTCTCTCTGGAAACACCATATATTTT.